Each of the 21 T cell receptor beta chains below was sequenced from the same sample in a study of T cells in Graves' hyperthyroidism and ophthalmopathy. RNA transcripts yielded amplified TCR beta CDR3 regions. A set of HTBI primers served as the primers for a first-round RT-PCR of the TCR CDR3. In TCRdb, the multiplex PCR reads were re-called with MiXCR into one record per CDR3 protein. The sample lists about 350,000 distinct CDR3 sequences; 11% to 15% were seen once. The sample taken for sequencing was blood. Every receptor here comes from a woman in her twenties or thirties with Graves' hyperthyroidism.

About this clonotype: Given a much more abundant clone one base away, this may be a read error. The chain joins TRBV27 to TRBJ1-2; the D is unclear. The length of the CDR3 is 11 residues. The V gene's germline CDR1 is MNHEY and CDR2 SMNVEV (reference sequence). Here the CDR3 DNA reads TGTGCCAGCAGATCCGTTCGTGGCTACATCTTC. It encodes CASRSVRGYIF.

The V call is TRBV4-1, the J call TRBJ1-4; D perhaps matches TRBD1 (6 bases). CDR3 length equals 15 residues. Trimming took off 6 bases at V and 7 bases at J, with 18 bases between the two ends. CDR1 is MGHRA and CDR2 is YSYEKL in the germline V gene. The DNA for the CDR3 is TGCGCCAGCAGAGCCTGGGACATCGGGTTTGAAAAACTGTTTTTT. Residues: CASRAWDIGFEKLFF.

The chain links TRBV25-1 to TRBJ2-5, with unresolved D. The CDR3 has 18 residues. V was clipped by 1 base and J by 3 bases, with 21 bases between them. Germline V gives CDR1 MGHDK, CDR2 SYGVNS. CDR3 DNA: TGTGCCAGCAGTGAATCTTGGGCGGCAGGTCCTTCCAAAGAGACCCAGTACTTC. Protein: CASSESWAAGPSKETQYF.

The V gene is TRBV12-3 or TRBV12-4, the J gene TRBJ1-2; D is perhaps TRBD1 (5 bases). This CDR3 spans 14 amino acids. Trimming left V 2 bases short and J 8 bases short, with 15 bases between. CDR3 amino acids: CASSLLPRGNGYTF. The CDR3 DNA reads as TGTGCCAGCAGTTTACTTCCGCGGGGGAACGGCTACACCTTC.

This clonotype was seen at least ten times. This sequence joins TRBV11-2 and TRBJ2-4, with 10 positions matching TRBD2. V trimming: 0 bases; J trimming: 10 bases; junction bases outside the gene matches: 6. Germline V lookup: CDR1 SGHAT, CDR2 FQNNGV. The CDR3 has 15 amino acids. The CDR3 DNA reads as TGTGCCAGCAGCTTAGAAGCGGGAGGGCAAGGAATTCAGTACTTC. The encoded protein is CASSLEAGGQGIQYF.

This clonotype was observed a few times. V gene TRBV19 combines with J gene TRBJ2-1, with 10 positions matching TRBD1. CDR3 size: 16 residues. Germline V gene lookup returns CDR1 LNHDA and CDR2 SQIVND (reference sequence). J gave up 4 bases and V 1 base, and 4 bases lay outside the gene matches. The CDR3 here is CASSIVRTGGYNEQFF. Written as DNA, the CDR3 is TGTGCCAGTAGTATAGTCCGGACAGGGGGTTACAATGAGCAGTTCTTC.

This clonotype was recorded at least ten times. This rearrangement joins TRBV6-1 to TRBJ1-2; D is unresolved. The CDR3 spans 11 residues. Germline CDR1 reads MNHNS; CDR2 reads SASEGT. Trimming cost V 1 base and J 7 bases, with 4 bases left between them. The CDR3 bases are TGTGCCAGCAGTGAAGGACGTGGCTACACCTTC. Its translation: CASSEGRGYTF.

This clonotype turned up a few times. V gene TRBV28 combines with J gene TRBJ2-2; TRBD1 agrees at 8 bases. CDR3 size: 13 residues. CDR1 is MDHEN and CDR2 is SYDVKM in the germline V gene. V trimming: 8 bases; J trimming: 7 bases; junction bases outside the gene matches: 6. This chain's CDR3 is CASGRGRGGELFF. CDR3 in DNA: TGTGCCAGCGGCAGGGGGCGAGGCGGGGAGCTGTTTTTT.

This clonotype has a count of ten or more. The chain has TRBV6-2 or TRBV6-3 and TRBJ2-6; 9 bases map to TRBD1. With 6 bases clipped from V and 4 bases from J, the junction kept 7 bases outside the gene matches. CDR3 length: 16 residues. CDR1 is MNHEY, CDR2 SVGEGT, per germline. The CDR3 sequence: CASSRTGARGANVLTF. CDR3 nucleotides: TGTGCCAGCAGCAGGACAGGGGCACGAGGGGCCAACGTCCTGACTTTC.

On this clonotype itself: A much larger clone lies one base from this, so it may be a read error. Given the absence of the conserved phenylalanine or tryptophan at the CDR3 end, a read error is likely. The chain uses TRBV20-1 and TRBJ2-1, with TRBD2 identical over 8 bases. CDR3 length: 11 amino acids. The germline V gene encodes CDR1 DFQATT and CDR2 SNEGSKA (reference sequence). The V gene end was trimmed by 4 bases and the J gene end by 8 bases; junction bases not matched to a gene: 1. The CDR3 protein is CSATSGYEQFI. The CDR3 DNA follows: TGCAGTGCTACTAGCGGGTATGAGCAGTTCATC.

In its sample, this clonotype was seen a few times. This could be a read error, since a much larger clone is one nucleotide away. This chain's CDR3 is CASSSQPIGGVYGYTF. For the CDR3, the DNA is TGTGCCAGCAGTTCTCAGCCAATCGGCGGGGTCTATGGCTACACCTTC. The chain employs TRBV28 and TRBJ1-2; D ambiguous. Trimming removed 4 bases from V and 4 bases from J, with 19 bases in between. Germline V gives CDR1 MDHEN, CDR2 SYDVKM. The CDR3 contains 16 residues.

The V and J genes are TRBV9 and TRBJ2-7; D ambiguous. V lost 0 bases and J 6 bases, leaving 13 bases between the germline ends. Germline CDR1 is SGDLS and CDR2 is YYNGEE. CDR3 size: 14 residues. The CDR3 sequence: CASSVEGAHSEQYF. CDR3 sequence (DNA): TGTGCCAGCAGCGTAGAAGGAGCGCACTCCGAGCAGTACTTC.

This clonotype was picked up a small number of times. The chain is built from TRBV6-1 and TRBJ2-2; D gene unclear. The CDR3 runs 14 residues. Between the trimmed V and J ends, which lost 5 bases and 1 base, there was a span of 8 bases. Germline CDR1 and CDR2: MNHNS and SASEGT. In DNA form, the CDR3 reads TGTGCCAGCAGTCCTAACGGGAACACCGGGGAGCTGTTTTTT. Translating it yields CASSPNGNTGELFF.

The chain links TRBV19 to TRBJ2-2; TRBD1 aligns across 7 bases. CDR1 and CDR2 (germline): LNHDA, SQIVND (reference sequence). The CDR3 runs to 16 residues. The V gene end was trimmed by 7 bases and the J gene end by 6 bases; junction bases not matched to a gene: 14. The DNA of the CDR3 is TGTGCCAGTAAGGCAACAGGGGCATTTGGGGCCGGGGAGCTGTTTTTT. This codes for CASKATGAFGAGELFF.

The table lists this clonotype with a few counts. In DNA, the CDR3 is TGTGCCATCAGTGATCCTAGCGGACTCGCTTCCTACGAGCAGTACTTC. This encodes CAISDPSGLASYEQYF. J is TRBJ2-7 and V is TRBV10-3; 7 bases map to TRBD2. CDR1 is ENHRY, CDR2 SYGVKD, per germline. V was clipped by 3 bases and J by 1 base; unmatched bases: 9. The CDR3 extends over 16 amino acids.

Ten or more counts support this clonotype. The rearrangement joins TRBV11-1 to TRBJ2-7; 9 nucleotides match TRBD2. This CDR3 has 14 amino acids. The junction had 9 bases not matched to a gene; V was cut back by 5 bases and J by 7 bases. The germline V gene encodes CDR1 SGHAT and CDR2 FQDESV (reference sequence). The CDR3 nucleotides read TGTGCCAGCAGCGTCCTAGCGGGAATAAGGGAGCAGTACTTC. This codes for CASSVLAGIREQYF.

This clonotype showed up many times. The V gene is TRBV27, the J gene TRBJ2-3, with TRBD2 matching 9 bases. V lost 2 bases, J lost 5 bases, and 8 bases stayed unmatched. CDR3 size: 16 residues. The V gene's germline CDR1 is MNHEY and CDR2 SMNVEV (reference sequence). CDR3 loop: CASSLAGGPFIDTQYF. In DNA form, the CDR3 reads TGTGCCAGCAGTTTAGCGGGAGGGCCTTTTATAGATACGCAGTATTTT.

This clonotype was counted ten times or more. The J gene is TRBJ2-5, the V gene TRBV10-3; 9 bases agree with TRBD1. Germline trimming cut 3 bases from V and 9 bases from J; bases unmatched to any gene: 2. Germline values: CDR1 ENHRY, CDR2 SYGVKD. This CDR3 is 12 amino acids long. The DNA of the CDR3 is TGTGCCATCAGTGATGGGACAGGGCCCCAGTACTTC. The encoded protein is CAISDGTGPQYF.

This chain uses TRBV11-2 with TRBJ2-5; D unclear. The CDR3 is 13 residues long. The V gene's germline CDR1 is SGHAT and CDR2 FQNNGV. Between the trimmed V and J ends, which lost 0 bases and 10 bases, there was a span of 12 bases. The DNA of the CDR3 is TGTGCCAGCAGCTTAGACCCATCCTTTTACCAGTACTTC. Its protein is CASSLDPSFYQYF.

Points on this clonotype: This could be a read error, since a much larger clone is one nucleotide away. The DNA of the CDR3 is TGTGCCAGCAGACAGGAGACCTTCACTGAAGCTATCTTT. Residues: CASRQETFTEAIF. The genes are TRBV12-3 or TRBV12-4 and TRBJ1-1; a weak D match, TRBD1 (5 bases). CDR3 size: 13 residues.

This clonotype appeared many times. The V gene is TRBV2, the J gene TRBJ2-2; unclear D gene. The ends were cut back, 2 bases at V and 6 bases at J, with 13 bases in the middle. This CDR3 is built from 15 residues. Germline V CDR1 and CDR2: SNHLY, FYNNEI. CDR3 nucleotide sequence: TGTGCCAGCAGTGAACGGCCCGAGTCGTCCGGGGAGCTGTTTTTT. It yields the protein CASSERPESSGELFF.